The sample holds many counts of the clone carrying this TCR beta chain. As yet, its antigen is unknown. This specimen comes from a study of T cell repertoires in cytomegalovirus infection. Regarding the study as a whole: Cumulated frequencies of public TCR beta families served to identify carriers of CMV plus the relevant HLA.

The length of the CDR3 is 16 residues. V dropped 1 base and J dropped 6; count of bases not matched to a gene: 7. Germline V gives CDR1 KGHDR, CDR2 SFDVKD. MiXCR was run by TCRdb on the reads, yielding one entry per CDR3 protein. Of fewer than 200,000 distinct CDR3 sequences detected, approximately 9.7% appear once; the ten largest clones hold about 4.6%. What was sequenced was PBMCs. The chain has TRBV24-1 and TRBJ2-3; 9 nucleotides align to TRBD2. The TCR originated in a human donor in good health (CMV status not recorded). Some clones in this sample may be carry-over from other donors' samples. DNA for the CDR3: TGTGCCACCAGTGATTTTGGGCGGGAGGGAGTCGATACGCAGTATTTT. Encoded protein: CATSDFGREGVDTQYF.